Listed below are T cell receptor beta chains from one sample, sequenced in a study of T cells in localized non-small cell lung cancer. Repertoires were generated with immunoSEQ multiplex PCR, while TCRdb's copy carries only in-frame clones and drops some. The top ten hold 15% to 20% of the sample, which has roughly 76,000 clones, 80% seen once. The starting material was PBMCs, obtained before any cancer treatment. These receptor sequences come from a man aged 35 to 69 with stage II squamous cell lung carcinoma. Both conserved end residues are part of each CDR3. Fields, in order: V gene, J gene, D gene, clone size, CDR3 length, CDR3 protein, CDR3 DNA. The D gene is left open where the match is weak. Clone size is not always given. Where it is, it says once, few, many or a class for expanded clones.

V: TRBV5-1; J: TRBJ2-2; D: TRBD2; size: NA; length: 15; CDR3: CASSSSGTNTGELFF; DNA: TGCGCCAGCAGCTCTAGCGGGACGAACACCGGGGAGCTGTTTTTT
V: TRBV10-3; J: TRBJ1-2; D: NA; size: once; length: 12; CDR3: CAISELIYGYTF; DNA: TGTGCCATCAGTGAACTAATCTATGGCTACACCTTC
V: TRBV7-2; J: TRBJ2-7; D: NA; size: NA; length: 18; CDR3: CASSLLSGTGGRAAEQYF; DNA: TGTGCCAGCAGCTTACTTTCCGGCACAGGGGGGAGGGCCGCCGAGCAGTACTTC
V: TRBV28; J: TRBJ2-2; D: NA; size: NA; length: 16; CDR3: CASSPLLGLGTGELFF; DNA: TGTGCCAGCAGTCCTCTCCTAGGGTTAGGCACCGGGGAGCTGTTTTTT
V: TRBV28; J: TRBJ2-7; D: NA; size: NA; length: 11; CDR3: CASSLLYEQYF; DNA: TGTGCCAGCAGTTTATTGTACGAGCAGTACTTC
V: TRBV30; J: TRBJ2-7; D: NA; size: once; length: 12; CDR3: CAWSGGMNEQYF; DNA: TGTGCCTGGAGTGGTGGGATGAACGAGCAGTACTTC
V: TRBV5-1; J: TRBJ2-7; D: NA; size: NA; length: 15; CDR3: CASSLGTLSSYEQYF; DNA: TGCGCCAGCAGCCTGGGGACTTTAAGCTCCTACGAGCAGTACTTC
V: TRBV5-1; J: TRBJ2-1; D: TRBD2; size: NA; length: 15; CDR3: CASSLGLAAVDEQFF; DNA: TGCGCCAGCAGCCTAGGACTAGCGGCCGTGGATGAGCAGTTCTTC
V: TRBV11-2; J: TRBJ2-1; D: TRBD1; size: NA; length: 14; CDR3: CASWTGWSYNEQFF; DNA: TGTGCCAGCTGGACAGGGTGGTCCTACAATGAGCAGTTCTTC
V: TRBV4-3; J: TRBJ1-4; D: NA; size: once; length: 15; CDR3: CASSQIVGREEKLFF; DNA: TGCGCCAGCAGCCAGATAGTTGGCCGTGAAGAAAAACTGTTTTTT
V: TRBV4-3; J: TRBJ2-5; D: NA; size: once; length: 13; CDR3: CASSQVTQETQYF; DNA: TGCGCCAGCAGCCAAGTAACTCAAGAGACCCAGTACTTC
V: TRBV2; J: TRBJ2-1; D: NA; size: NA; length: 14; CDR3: CASSRDNSYNEQFF; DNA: TGTGCCAGCTCCCGGGACAACTCCTACAATGAGCAGTTCTTC
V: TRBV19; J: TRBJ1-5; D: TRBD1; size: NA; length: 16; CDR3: CASSIGGGQANQPQHF; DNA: TGTGCCAGTAGTATAGGAGGGGGACAGGCTAATCAGCCCCAGCATTTT
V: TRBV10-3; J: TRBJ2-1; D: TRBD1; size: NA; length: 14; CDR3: CAIKAGGSYNEQFF; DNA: TGTGCCATCAAGGCAGGGGGCTCTTACAATGAGCAGTTCTTC
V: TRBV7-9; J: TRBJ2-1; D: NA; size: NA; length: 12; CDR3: CASSLDLDEQFF; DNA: TGTGCCAGCAGCTTAGACCTGGATGAGCAGTTCTTC
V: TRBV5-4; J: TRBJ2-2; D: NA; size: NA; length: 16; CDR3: CASSRTYSANTGELFF; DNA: TGTGCCAGCAGCCGTACGTACAGCGCGAACACCGGGGAGCTGTTTTTT
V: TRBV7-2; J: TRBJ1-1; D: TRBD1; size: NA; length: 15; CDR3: CASSSSGTANTEAFF; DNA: TGTGCCAGCAGCTCCTCCGGGACAGCTAACACTGAAGCTTTCTTT
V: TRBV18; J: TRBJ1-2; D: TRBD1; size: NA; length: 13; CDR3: CASSEDRGTGYTF; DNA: TGTGCCAGCTCGGAAGACAGGGGGACTGGCTACACCTTC
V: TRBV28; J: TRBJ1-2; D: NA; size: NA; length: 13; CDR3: CASCPGHLYGYTF; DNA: TGTGCCAGCTGCCCGGGACATTTATATGGCTACACCTTC
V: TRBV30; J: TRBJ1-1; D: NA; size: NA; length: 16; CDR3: CAWSVWQVRTNTEAFF; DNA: TGTGCCTGGAGTGTTTGGCAGGTGAGGACGAACACTGAAGCTTTCTTT
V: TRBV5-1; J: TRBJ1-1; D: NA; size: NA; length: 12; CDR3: CASSPPSVEAFF; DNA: TGCGCCAGCAGCCCACCTTCGGTTGAAGCTTTCTTT
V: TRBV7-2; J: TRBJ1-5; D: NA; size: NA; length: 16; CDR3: CASSGRGGVGNQPQHF; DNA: TGTGCCAGCAGCGGTCGGGGAGGGGTTGGCAATCAGCCCCAGCATTTT
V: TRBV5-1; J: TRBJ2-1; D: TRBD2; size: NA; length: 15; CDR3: CASSTIAGGQNEQFF; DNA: TGCGCCAGCAGCACAATAGCGGGGGGGCAGAATGAGCAGTTCTTC
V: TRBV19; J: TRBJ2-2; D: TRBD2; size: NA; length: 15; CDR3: CASSGGLPNTGELFF; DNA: TGTGCCAGTAGTGGGGGACTACCGAACACCGGGGAGCTGTTTTTT
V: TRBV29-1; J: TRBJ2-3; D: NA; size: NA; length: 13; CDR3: CSVSGIITDTQYF; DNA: TGCAGCGTCTCGGGGATTATCACAGATACGCAGTATTTT
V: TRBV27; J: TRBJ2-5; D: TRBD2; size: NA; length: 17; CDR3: CASTPLAGGPGQETQYF; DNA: TGTGCCAGCACCCCACTAGCGGGAGGGCCGGGCCAAGAGACCCAGTACTTC
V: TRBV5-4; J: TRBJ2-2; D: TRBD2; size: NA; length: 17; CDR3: CASSWSSAGESAGELFF; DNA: TGTGCCAGCAGCTGGTCGTCGGCGGGAGAGTCAGCCGGGGAGCTGTTTTTT
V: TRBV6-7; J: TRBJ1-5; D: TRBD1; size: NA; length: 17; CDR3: CASSYNRGFLSNQPQHF; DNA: TGTGCCAGCAGTTACAACAGGGGTTTTCTGAGCAATCAGCCCCAGCATTTT
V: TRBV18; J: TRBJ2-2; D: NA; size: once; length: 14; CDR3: CASSPPTRTGELFF; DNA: TGTGCCAGCTCACCACCGACCCGCACCGGGGAGCTGTTTTTT
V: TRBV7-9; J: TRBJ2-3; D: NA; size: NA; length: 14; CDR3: CASSLAPITDTQYF; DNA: TGTGCCAGCAGCTTGGCTCCTATCACAGATACGCAGTATTTT
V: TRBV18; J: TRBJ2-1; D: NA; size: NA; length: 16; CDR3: CASSLYSGFSYNEQFF; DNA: TGTGCCAGCTCACTATATAGCGGTTTCTCCTACAATGAGCAGTTCTTC
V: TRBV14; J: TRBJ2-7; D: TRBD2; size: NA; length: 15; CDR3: CASSQFGAGGGEQYF; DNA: TGTGCCAGCAGCCAGTTTGGGGCGGGAGGAGGCGAGCAGTACTTC
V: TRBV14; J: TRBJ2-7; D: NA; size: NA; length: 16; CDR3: CASSHPGQIRVYEQYF; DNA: TGTGCCAGCAGCCACCCCGGACAGATCCGAGTCTACGAGCAGTACTTC
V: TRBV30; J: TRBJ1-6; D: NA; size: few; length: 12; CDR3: CAWSPPASPLHF; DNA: TGTGCCTGGAGTCCACCTGCCTCACCCCTCCACTTT
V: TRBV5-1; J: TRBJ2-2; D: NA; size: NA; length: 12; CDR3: CASRLDTGELFF; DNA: TGCGCCAGCAGGCTAGACACCGGGGAGCTGTTTTTT
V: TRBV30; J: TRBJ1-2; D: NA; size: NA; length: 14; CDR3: CACFGGNTNYGYTF; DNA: TGTGCCTGTTTCGGGGGGAACACTAACTATGGCTACACCTTC
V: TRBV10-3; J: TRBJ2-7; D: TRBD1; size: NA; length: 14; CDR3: CAISPGQGVNEQYF; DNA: TGTGCCATCAGCCCGGGACAGGGCGTCAACGAGCAGTACTTC
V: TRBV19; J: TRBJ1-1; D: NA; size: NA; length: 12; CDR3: CASKTGFTEAFF; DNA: TGTGCCAGTAAAACAGGGTTCACTGAAGCTTTCTTT
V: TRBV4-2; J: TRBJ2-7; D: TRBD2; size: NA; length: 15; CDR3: CASSPGTTLSYEQYF; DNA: TGTGCCAGCAGCCCAGGGACTACCCTATCCTACGAGCAGTACTTC
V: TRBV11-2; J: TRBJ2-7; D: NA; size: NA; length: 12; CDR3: CASSPGVNEQYF; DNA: TGTGCCAGCAGTCCGGGGGTTAACGAGCAGTACTTC
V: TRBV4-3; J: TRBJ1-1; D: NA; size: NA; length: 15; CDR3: CASSQDIGENTEAFF; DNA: TGCGCCAGTAGCCAAGATATAGGGGAGAACACTGAAGCTTTCTTT
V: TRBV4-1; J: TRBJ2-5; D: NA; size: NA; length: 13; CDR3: CASSHRTEETQYF; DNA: TGCGCCAGCAGCCACAGGACGGAGGAGACCCAGTACTTC
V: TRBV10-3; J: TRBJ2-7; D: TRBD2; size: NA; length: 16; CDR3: CAISESGGLAPYEQYF; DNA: TGTGCCATCAGTGAGTCAGGCGGACTAGCGCCTTACGAGCAGTACTTC
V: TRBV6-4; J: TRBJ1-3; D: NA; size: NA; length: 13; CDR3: CASSATHGNTIYF; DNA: TGTGCCAGCAGTGCCACACATGGAAACACCATATATTTT
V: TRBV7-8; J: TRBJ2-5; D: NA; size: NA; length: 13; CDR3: CASSHRVLETQYF; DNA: TGTGCCAGCAGCCACAGGGTCTTGGAGACCCAGTACTTC
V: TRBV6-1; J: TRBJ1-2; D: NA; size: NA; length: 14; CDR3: CASSELAGRRGYTF; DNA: TGTGCCAGCAGTGAATTAGCAGGGCGGCGTGGCTACACCTTC
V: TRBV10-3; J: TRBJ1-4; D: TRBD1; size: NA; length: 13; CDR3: CAIRGGTGEKLFF; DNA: TGTGCCATCAGGGGGGGGACAGGTGAAAAACTGTTTTTT
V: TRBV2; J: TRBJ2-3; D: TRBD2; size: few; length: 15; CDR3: CASSGTSGSTDTQYF; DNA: TGTGCCAGCAGTGGGACTAGCGGGAGCACAGATACGCAGTATTTT
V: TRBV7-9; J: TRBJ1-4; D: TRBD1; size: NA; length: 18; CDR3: CASSLPGTAIATNEKLFF; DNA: TGTGCCAGCAGCTTACCCGGGACAGCCATCGCAACTAATGAAAAACTGTTTTTT
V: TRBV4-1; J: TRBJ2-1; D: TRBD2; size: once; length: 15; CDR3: CASSQELAGVYEQFF; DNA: TGCGCCAGCAGCCAAGAACTAGCGGGGGTGTATGAGCAGTTCTTC
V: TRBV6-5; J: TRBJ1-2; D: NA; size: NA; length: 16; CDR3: CASSYSGDMPNYGYTF; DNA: TGTGCCAGCAGTTACTCCGGGGACATGCCTAACTATGGCTACACCTTC
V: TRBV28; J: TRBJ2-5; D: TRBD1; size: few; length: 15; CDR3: CASSSPGQGTETQYF; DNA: TGTGCCAGCAGTTCCCCCGGACAGGGGACAGAGACCCAGTACTTC
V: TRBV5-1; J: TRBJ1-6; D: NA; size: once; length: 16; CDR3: CASSLESGVGNSPLHF; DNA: TGCGCCAGCAGCTTGGAATCAGGGGTCGGAAATTCACCCCTCCACTTT
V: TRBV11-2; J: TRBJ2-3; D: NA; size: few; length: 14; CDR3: CASSPTTSGDTQYF; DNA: TGTGCCAGCAGCCCAACTACTTCGGGGGATACGCAGTATTTT
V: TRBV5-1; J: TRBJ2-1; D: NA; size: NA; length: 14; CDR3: CASSIASAVNEQFF; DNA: TGCGCCAGCAGCATCGCTAGTGCGGTCAATGAGCAGTTCTTC
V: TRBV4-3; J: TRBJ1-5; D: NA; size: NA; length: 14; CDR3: CASALDAQDQPQHF; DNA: TGCGCCAGCGCTCTAGACGCACAAGACCAGCCCCAGCATTTT
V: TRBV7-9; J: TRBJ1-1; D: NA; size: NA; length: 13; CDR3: CASSLTNDAEAFF; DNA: TGTGCCAGCAGCTTAACCAATGATGCTGAAGCTTTCTTT
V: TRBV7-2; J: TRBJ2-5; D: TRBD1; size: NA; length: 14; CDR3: CASSYYGTGETQYF; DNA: TGTGCCAGCAGCTATTACGGGACAGGGGAGACCCAGTACTTC
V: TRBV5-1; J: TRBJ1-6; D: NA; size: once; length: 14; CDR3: CASSRTVTNSPLHF; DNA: TGCGCCAGCAGCCGGACAGTAACCAATTCACCCCTCCACTTT
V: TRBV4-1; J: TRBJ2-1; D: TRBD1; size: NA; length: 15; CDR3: CASSHGQGAGNEQFF; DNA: TGCGCCAGCAGCCATGGACAGGGGGCTGGCAATGAGCAGTTCTTC